The 16 T cell receptor beta chains reported below all come from one sample, sequenced in a study of T cell responses to AZD1222 COVID-19 vaccine. The assay was immunoSEQ multiplex PCR, and TCRdb's table has in-frame clones only and misses some. The sample includes approximately 190,000 clones, almost 95% of them seen just once. Sample: peripheral blood, taken on day 0 of AZD1222 vaccination. The origin of the receptors is an adult in good health.

The chain uses TRBV18 and TRBJ1-6; D is unresolved. Germline V CDR1 and CDR2: KGHSH, LQKENI. CDR3 length: 14 residues. The CDR3 nucleotides are TGTGCTTCATTTGCTGCGGAAGCTAATTCACCCCTCCACTTT. Translation: CASFAAEANSPLHF.

The gene calls are TRBV19 and TRBJ1-5, with 7 bases matching TRBD1. The CDR3 contains 14 residues. V was clipped by 6 bases and J by 6 bases; unmatched bases: 8. Germline lookup yields CDR1 LNHDA and CDR2 SQIVND (reference sequence). Here the CDR3 DNA reads TGTGCCAGTAGCCCGCAGGGGACAGCTCAGCCCCAGCATTTT. Encoded protein: CASSPQGTAQPQHF.

There are a few counts of this clone. The chain recombines TRBV19 with TRBJ2-7; 9 positions match TRBD1. After removal of 4 bases from V and 3 bases from J, the junction contained 7 bases not matched to a gene. This CDR3 spans 15 amino acids. Germline loops: CDR1 LNHDA, CDR2 SQIVND (reference sequence). For the CDR3, the DNA is TGTGCCAGTAGTAAAACGGGACAGGGACTCTACGAGCAGTACTTC. Protein: CASSKTGQGLYEQYF. The whole variable domain, remainder taken from reference TRBV19 and TRBJ2-7, is DGGITQSPKYLFRKEGQNVTLSCEQNLNHDAMYWYRQDPGQGLRLIYYSQIVNDFQKGDIAEGYSVSREKKESFPLTVTSAQKNPTAFYLCASSKTGQGLYEQYFGPGTRLTVT.

J is TRBJ2-7 and V is TRBV28, with no clear D. The CDR3 sequence is 11 residues long. Trimming pared 1 base from V and 7 bases from J, leaving 5 bases between. Germline CDR1 MDHEN, CDR2 SYDVKM. CDR3 amino acids: CASSLSGEQYF. The CDR3 nucleotides read TGTGCCAGCAGTTTATCCGGGGAGCAGTACTTC.

The J gene is TRBJ1-2, the V gene TRBV28, with TRBD1 identical over 8 bases. V trimming: 7 bases; J trimming: 6 bases; junction bases outside the gene matches: 10. The CDR3 contains 14 residues. From germline, CDR1 is MDHEN and CDR2 SYDVKM. The chain's CDR3 is CASTDGQGRDGYTF. Written as DNA, the CDR3 is TGTGCCAGCACCGATGGACAGGGTCGGGATGGCTACACCTTC.

This clone was found a few times. This sequence joins TRBV12-3 or TRBV12-4 and TRBJ1-1; the D gene is possibly TRBD1 (5 bases). The CDR3 has 13 amino acids. V lost 3 bases, J lost 1 base, and 6 bases lay in between. CDR3 in amino acids: CASSFQGNTEAFF. CDR3 DNA sequence: TGTGCCAGCAGTTTCCAGGGGAACACTGAAGCTTTCTTT.

The J gene is TRBJ2-7, the V gene TRBV7-2, with 13 bases that match TRBD2. The V and J ends lost 5 bases and 5 bases, in that order; junction bases with no gene match: 6. CDR1 and CDR2 from the germline V gene are SGHTA and FQGNSA. The CDR3 covers 15 residues. The CDR3 reads CASSPRTSGGHEQYF. The CDR3 DNA is TGTGCCAGCAGCCCGAGGACTAGCGGGGGCCACGAGCAGTACTTC.

The genes are TRBV28 and TRBJ2-7; no reliable D call. The germline V gene has CDR1 MDHEN and CDR2 SYDVKM. The CDR3 sequence is 11 residues long. The V end was cut by 5 bases, the J end by 7 bases, with 9 bases between. The CDR3 spells CASSRIGEQYF. CDR3 coding DNA: TGTGCCAGCAGTCGCATTGGGGAGCAGTACTTC.

The CDR3 DNA is TGTGCCATCAGTGAGAGTAGGAAGTTTCTAAATGAGCAGTTCTTC. It yields the protein CAISESRKFLNEQFF. The chain couples TRBV10-3 to TRBJ2-1; no clear D. The CDR3 covers 15 residues. Trimming cost V 2 bases and J 7 bases, with 15 bases left between them. Germline CDR1 is ENHRY and CDR2 is SYGVKD.

The chain employs TRBV10-3 and TRBJ2-1; a weak D match, TRBD2 (6 bases). The V end lost 5 bases, the J end lost 1 base, and 18 bases lay between the germline ends. Germline assignment: CDR1 ENHRY and CDR2 SYGVKD. CDR3 size: 17 residues. CDR3 DNA: TGTGCCATCAGTACCCGAACTAGCCCCACGTCCTACAATGAGCAGTTCTTC. Its protein product is CAISTRTSPTSYNEQFF.

A single count supports this clone. V usage is TRBV12-3 or TRBV12-4 and J usage is TRBJ1-5; unclear D gene. With 3 bases removed from V and 3 bases from J, the gap between germline ends came to 6 bases. This CDR3 has 13 residues. CDR3 coding DNA: TGTGCCAGCAGTTTCGGGTACAATCAGCCCCAGCATTTT. Protein sequence: CASSFGYNQPQHF.

The V gene is TRBV11-3, the J gene TRBJ1-1; 7 nucleotides agree with TRBD1. V gave up 1 base and J gave up 3 bases; unmatched junction bases: 5. The CDR3 sequence is 15 residues long. Germline V lookup: CDR1 SGHNT, CDR2 YENEEA. Here the CDR3 DNA reads TGTGCCAGCAGCTTAGTTCAGGGGGGGCACACTGAAGCTTTCTTT. Protein product: CASSLVQGGHTEAFF.

The chain is built from TRBV10-3 and TRBJ1-2, with D hard to call. CDR3 length: 11 residues. The V end lost 9 bases, the J end lost 4 bases, and 9 bases lay between the germline ends. CDR1 and CDR2 (germline): ENHRY, SYGVKD. CDR3 bases: TGTGCCATAGGGAATTCCTATGGCTACACCTTC. Encoded protein: CAIGNSYGYTF.

This chain connects TRBV11-2 to TRBJ2-6, with D tentatively TRBD2 (5 bases). The CDR3 consists of 17 residues. With 3 bases removed from V and 0 bases from J, the gap between germline ends came to 12 bases. Germline V gives CDR1 SGHAT, CDR2 FQNNGV. The CDR3 is CASSFGGGSSGANVLTF. CDR3 in DNA: TGTGCCAGCAGCTTCGGCGGAGGTTCCTCTGGGGCCAACGTCCTGACTTTC.

This clone is a singleton in its sample. The rearrangement uses TRBV7-9 and TRBJ1-1; 11 nucleotides line up with TRBD1. The V gene's germline CDR1 is SEHNR and CDR2 FQNEAQ (reference sequence). V trimming: 5 bases; J trimming: 0 bases; junction bases outside the gene matches: 11. The CDR3 loop spans 18 amino acids. CDR3 in DNA: TGTGCCAGCAGCCGGAACCAACGGGACAGGGGGATGAACACTGAAGCTTTCTTT. It encodes CASSRNQRDRGMNTEAFF.

This clone was seen a single time. This chain connects TRBV5-1 to TRBJ2-1, with 13 bases lining up with TRBD2. Germline-derived CDR1 and CDR2 are SGHRS and YFSETQ. Losses at the gene ends were 2 bases for V and 8 bases for J; bases not matched to a gene: 7. There are 16 residues in the CDR3. CDR3 in amino acids: CASSLGLAGAVDEQFF. The CDR3, as DNA: TGCGCCAGCAGCTTAGGACTAGCGGGGGCCGTTGATGAGCAGTTCTTC.